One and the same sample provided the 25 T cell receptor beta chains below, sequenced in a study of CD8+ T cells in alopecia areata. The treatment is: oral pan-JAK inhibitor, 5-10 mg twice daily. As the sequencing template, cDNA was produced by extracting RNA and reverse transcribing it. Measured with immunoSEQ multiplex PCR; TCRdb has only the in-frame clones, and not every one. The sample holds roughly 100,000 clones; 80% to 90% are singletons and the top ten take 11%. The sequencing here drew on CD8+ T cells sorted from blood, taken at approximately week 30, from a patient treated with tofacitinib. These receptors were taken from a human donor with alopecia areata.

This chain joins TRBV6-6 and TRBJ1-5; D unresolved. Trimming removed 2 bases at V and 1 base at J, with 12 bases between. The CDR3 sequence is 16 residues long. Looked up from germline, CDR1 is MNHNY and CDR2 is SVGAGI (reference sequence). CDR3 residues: CASSYGDPLSNQPQHF. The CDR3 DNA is TGTGCCAGCAGTTACGGTGACCCCTTAAGCAATCAGCCCCAGCATTTT.

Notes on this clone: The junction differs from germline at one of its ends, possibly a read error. CDR3 DNA sequence: TGTGCTAGCAGCCGGGTCTTAGGGGCCGGAGAGACCCAGTACTTC. It codes for CASSRVLGAGETQYF. V and J are TRBV7-7 and TRBJ2-5, with a tentative D call TRBD1 (5 bases). This CDR3 is built from 15 residues. Germline V lookup: CDR1 SSHAT, CDR2 FNYEAQ (reference sequence).

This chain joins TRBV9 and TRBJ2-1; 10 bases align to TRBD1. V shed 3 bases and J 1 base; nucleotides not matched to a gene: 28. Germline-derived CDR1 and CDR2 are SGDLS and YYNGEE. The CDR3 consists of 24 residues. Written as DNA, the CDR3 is TGTGCCAGCAGCGGCCGGAGGGGACAGGGGTACGGAATGGCGGGAACCTTTTCCTACAATGAGCAGTTCTTC. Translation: CASSGRRGQGYGMAGTFSYNEQFF.

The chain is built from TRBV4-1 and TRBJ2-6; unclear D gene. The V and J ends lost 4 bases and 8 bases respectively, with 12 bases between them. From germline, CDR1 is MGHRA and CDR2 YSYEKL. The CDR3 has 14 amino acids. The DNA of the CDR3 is TGCGCCAGCAGCCGGGTACAAGGGTCCAACGTCCTGACTTTC. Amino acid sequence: CASSRVQGSNVLTF.

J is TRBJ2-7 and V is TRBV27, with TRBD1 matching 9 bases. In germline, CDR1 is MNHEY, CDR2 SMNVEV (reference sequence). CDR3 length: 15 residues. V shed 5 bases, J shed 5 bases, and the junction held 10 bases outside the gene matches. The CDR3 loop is CASSGTGTGTHEQYF. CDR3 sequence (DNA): TGTGCCAGCAGTGGAACCGGGACAGGGACCCACGAGCAGTACTTC.

For the CDR3, the DNA is TGTGCCAGTAGTATACCGGGCCCGGGAGCTGAAGCTTTCTTT. Residues: CASSIPGPGAEAFF. The rearrangement joins TRBV19 to TRBJ1-1, with D unresolved. The V end was cut by 2 bases, the J end by 6 bases, with 13 bases between. The CDR3 consists of 14 residues. Germline CDR1 is LNHDA and CDR2 is SQIVND (reference sequence).

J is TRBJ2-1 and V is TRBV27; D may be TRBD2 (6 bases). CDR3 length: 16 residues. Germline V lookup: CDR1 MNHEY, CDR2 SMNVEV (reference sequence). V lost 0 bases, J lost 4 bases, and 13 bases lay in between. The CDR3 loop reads CASSLSAGTLYNEQFF. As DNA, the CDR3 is TGTGCCAGCAGTTTATCGGCGGGGACCTTATACAATGAGCAGTTCTTC.

As DNA, the CDR3 is TGCGCCAGCAGCCTGGGGACGTCGATCTACGAGCAGTACTTC. Protein product: CASSLGTSIYEQYF. The rearrangement uses TRBV5-1 and TRBJ2-7; perhaps D is TRBD1 or TRBD2 (5 bases each). The germline V gene encodes CDR1 SGHRS and CDR2 YFSETQ. The length of the CDR3 is 14 residues. Trimming cost V 4 bases and J 3 bases, with 14 bases left between them.

The CDR3, as DNA: TGTGCCAGCAGCCTCGGGGACAGGCCGGCAGGGGAGCAGTACTTC. Its protein is CASSLGDRPAGEQYF. This sequence joins TRBV7-9 and TRBJ2-7; TRBD1 aligns across 8 bases. Per the germline V gene, CDR1 is SEHNR and CDR2 is FQNEAQ (reference sequence). The junction had 13 bases not matched to a gene; V was cut back by 5 bases and J by 7 bases. This CDR3 is built from 15 residues.

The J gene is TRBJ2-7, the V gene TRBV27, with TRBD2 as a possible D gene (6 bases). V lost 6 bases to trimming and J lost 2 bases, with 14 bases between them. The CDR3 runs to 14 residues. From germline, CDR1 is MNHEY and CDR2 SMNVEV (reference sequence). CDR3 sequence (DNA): TGTGCCAGCAGCCCCGGGAGAATCCCCTACGAGCAGTACTTC. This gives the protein CASSPGRIPYEQYF.

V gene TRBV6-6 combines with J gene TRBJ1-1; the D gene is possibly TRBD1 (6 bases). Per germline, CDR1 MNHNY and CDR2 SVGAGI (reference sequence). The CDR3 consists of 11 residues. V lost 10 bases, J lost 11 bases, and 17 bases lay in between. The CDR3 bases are TGTGCCATACTCACAGGGAGTGCGGCTTTCTTT. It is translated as CAILTGSAAFF.

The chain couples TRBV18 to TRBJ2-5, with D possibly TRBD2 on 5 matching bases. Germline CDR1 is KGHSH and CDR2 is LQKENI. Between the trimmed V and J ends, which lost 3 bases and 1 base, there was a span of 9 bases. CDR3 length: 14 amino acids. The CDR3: CASSPEDFQETQYF. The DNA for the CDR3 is TGTGCCAGCTCACCTGAGGACTTCCAAGAGACCCAGTACTTC.

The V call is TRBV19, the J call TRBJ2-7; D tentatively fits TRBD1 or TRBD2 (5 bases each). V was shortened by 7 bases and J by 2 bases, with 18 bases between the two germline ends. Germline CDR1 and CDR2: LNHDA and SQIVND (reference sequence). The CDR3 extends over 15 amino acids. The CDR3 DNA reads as TGTGCCAGTACCCTAGGGGCAGGGACCCCCTACGAGCAGTACTTC. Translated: CASTLGAGTPYEQYF.

CDR3 amino acids: CASSVSGLAGWFEQFF. The CDR3, as DNA: TGTGCCAGCAGCGTATCGGGACTAGCGGGATGGTTTGAGCAGTTCTTC. V usage is TRBV9 and J usage is TRBJ2-1; 13 positions agree with TRBD2. The CDR3 has 16 residues. CDR1 SGDLS and CDR2 YYNGEE come from the germline V gene. After removal of 1 base from V and 9 bases from J, the junction contained 7 bases not matched to a gene.

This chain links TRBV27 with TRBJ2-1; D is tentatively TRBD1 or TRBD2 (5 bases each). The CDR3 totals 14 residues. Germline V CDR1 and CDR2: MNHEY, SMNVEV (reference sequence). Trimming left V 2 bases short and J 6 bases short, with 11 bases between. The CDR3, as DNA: TGTGCCAGCAGTTTAACAGGAGGTTCCAATGAGCAGTTCTTC. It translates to CASSLTGGSNEQFF.

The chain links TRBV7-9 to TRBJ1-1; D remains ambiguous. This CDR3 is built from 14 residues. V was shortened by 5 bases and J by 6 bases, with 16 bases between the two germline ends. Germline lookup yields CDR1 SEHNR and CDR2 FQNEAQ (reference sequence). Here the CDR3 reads CASSPGRAGAEAFF. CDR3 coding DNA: TGTGCCAGCAGCCCCGGACGGGCTGGCGCTGAAGCTTTCTTT. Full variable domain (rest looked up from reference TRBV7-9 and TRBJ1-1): DTGVSQNPRHKITKRGQNVTFRCDPISEHNRLYWYRQTLGQGPEFLTYFQNEAQLEKSRLLSDRFSAERPKGSFSTLEIQRTEQGDSAMYLCASSPGRAGAEAFFGQGTRLTVV.

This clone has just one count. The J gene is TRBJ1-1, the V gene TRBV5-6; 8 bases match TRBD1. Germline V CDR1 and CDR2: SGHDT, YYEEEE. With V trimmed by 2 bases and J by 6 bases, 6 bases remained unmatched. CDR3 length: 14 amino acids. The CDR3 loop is CASSFRGGQAEAFF. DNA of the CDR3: TGTGCCAGCAGCTTTAGAGGGGGACAGGCTGAAGCTTTCTTT. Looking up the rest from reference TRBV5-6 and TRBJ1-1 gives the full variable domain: DAGVTQSPTHLIKTRGQQVTLRCSPKSGHDTVSWYQQALGQGPQFIFQYYEEEERQRGNFPDRFSGHQFPNYSSELNVNALLLGDSALYLCASSFRGGQAEAFFGQGTRLTVV.

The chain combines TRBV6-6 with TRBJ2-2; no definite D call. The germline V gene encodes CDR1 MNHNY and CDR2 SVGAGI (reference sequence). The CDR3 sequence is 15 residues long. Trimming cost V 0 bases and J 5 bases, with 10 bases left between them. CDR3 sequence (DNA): TGTGCCAGCAGTTACTCATACTTGGAGACCGGGGAGCTGTTTTTT. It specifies CASSYSYLETGELFF.

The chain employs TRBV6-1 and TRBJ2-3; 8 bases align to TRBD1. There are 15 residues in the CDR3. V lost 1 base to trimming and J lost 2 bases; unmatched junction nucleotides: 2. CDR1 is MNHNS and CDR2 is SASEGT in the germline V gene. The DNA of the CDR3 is TGTGCCAGCAGTGAAGGGACAGGGCACACAGATACGCAGTATTTT. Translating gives CASSEGTGHTDTQYF.

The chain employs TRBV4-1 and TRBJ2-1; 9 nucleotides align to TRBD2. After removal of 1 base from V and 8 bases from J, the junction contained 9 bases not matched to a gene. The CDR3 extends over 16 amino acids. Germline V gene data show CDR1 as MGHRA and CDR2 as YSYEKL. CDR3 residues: CASSQVASGKRYEQFF. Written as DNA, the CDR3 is TGCGCCAGCAGCCAAGTTGCTAGCGGGAAGAGGTATGAGCAGTTCTTC.

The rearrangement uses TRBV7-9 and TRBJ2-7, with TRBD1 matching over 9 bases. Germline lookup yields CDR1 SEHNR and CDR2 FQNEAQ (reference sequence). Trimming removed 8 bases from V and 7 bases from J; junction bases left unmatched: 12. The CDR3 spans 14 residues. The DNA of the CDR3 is TGTGCCAGCGAGTTGGGACAGGGAGTTTGGGAGCAGTACTTC. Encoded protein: CASELGQGVWEQYF. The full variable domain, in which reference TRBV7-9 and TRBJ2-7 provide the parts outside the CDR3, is DTGVSQNPRHKITKRGQNVTFRCDPISEHNRLYWYRQTLGQGPEFLTYFQNEAQLEKSRLLSDRFSAERPKGSFSTLEIQRTEQGDSAMYLCASELGQGVWEQYFGPGTRLTVT.

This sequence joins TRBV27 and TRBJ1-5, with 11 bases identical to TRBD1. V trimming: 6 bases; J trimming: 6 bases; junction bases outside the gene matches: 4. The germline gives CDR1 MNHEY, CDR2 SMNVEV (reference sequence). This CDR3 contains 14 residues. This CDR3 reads CASRGTGGSQPQHF. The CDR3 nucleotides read TGTGCCAGCAGAGGGACAGGGGGAAGTCAGCCCCAGCATTTT.

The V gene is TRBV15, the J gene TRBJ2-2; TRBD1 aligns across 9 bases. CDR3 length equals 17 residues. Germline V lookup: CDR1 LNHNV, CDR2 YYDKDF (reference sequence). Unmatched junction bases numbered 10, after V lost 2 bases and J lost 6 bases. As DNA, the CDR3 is TGTGCCACCAGCAGAACACCGGGACAGGGTGTAGCCGGGGAGCTGTTTTTT. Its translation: CATSRTPGQGVAGELFF.

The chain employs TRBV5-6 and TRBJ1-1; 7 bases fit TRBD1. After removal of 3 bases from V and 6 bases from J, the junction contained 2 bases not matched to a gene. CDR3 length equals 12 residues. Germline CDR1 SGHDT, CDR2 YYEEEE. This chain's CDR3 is CASSYQGAEAFF. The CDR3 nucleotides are TGTGCCAGCAGCTACCAGGGGGCTGAAGCTTTCTTT.

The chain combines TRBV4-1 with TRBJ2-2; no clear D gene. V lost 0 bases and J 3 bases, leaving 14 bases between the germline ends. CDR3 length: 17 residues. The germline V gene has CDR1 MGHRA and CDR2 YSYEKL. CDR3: CASSQDHPTQYTGELFF. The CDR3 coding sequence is TGCGCCAGCAGCCAAGATCACCCAACGCAATACACCGGGGAGCTGTTTTTT.